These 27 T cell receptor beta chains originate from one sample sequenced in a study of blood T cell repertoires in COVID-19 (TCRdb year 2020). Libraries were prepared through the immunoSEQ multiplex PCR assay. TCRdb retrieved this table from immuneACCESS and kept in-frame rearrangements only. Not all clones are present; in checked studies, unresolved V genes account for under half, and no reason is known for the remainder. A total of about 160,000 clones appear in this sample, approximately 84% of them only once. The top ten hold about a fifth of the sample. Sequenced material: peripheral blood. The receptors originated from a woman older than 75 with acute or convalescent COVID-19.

DNA for the CDR3: TGCGCCAGCAGCTGGACAGGGCTAACAGATACGCAGTATTTT. Encoded protein: CASSWTGLTDTQYF. The rearrangement links TRBV4-1 to TRBJ2-3; 8 bases match TRBD1. The CDR3 covers 14 residues. J was trimmed by 3 bases and V by 5 bases; bases with no gene match: 4. CDR1 and CDR2 (germline): MGHRA, YSYEKL.

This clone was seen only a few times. The CDR3 is CASRGGLQGNGYTF. CDR3 DNA: TGTGCCAGCAGAGGGGGCCTACAGGGGAATGGCTACACCTTC. The rearrangement links TRBV27 to TRBJ1-2, with 7 bases matching TRBD1. The CDR3 is 14 residues long. V lost 6 bases, J lost 6 bases, and 10 bases stayed unmatched. The germline V gene has CDR1 MNHEY and CDR2 SMNVEV (reference sequence).

CDR3 region: CASSSQGKEAFF. DNA for the CDR3: TGCGCCAGCAGCTCGCAGGGCAAGGAAGCTTTCTTT. The chain employs TRBV5-1 and TRBJ1-1, with a weak D call TRBD1 (5 bases). The CDR3 extends over 12 amino acids. Between the trimmed V and J ends, which lost 3 bases and 8 bases, there was a span of 11 bases. Per germline, CDR1 SGHRS and CDR2 YFSETQ.

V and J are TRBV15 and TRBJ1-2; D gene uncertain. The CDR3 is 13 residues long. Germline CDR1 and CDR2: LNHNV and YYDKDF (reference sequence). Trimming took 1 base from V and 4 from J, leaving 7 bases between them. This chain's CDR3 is CATSRGGSYGYTF. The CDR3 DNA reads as TGTGCCACCAGCAGAGGCGGGAGCTATGGCTACACCTTC. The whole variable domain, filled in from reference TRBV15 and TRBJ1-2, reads DAMVIQNPRYQVTQFGKPVTLSCSQTLNHNVMYWYQQKSSQAPKLLFHYYDKDFNNEADTPDNFQSRRPNTSFCFLDIRSPGLGDTAMYLCATSRGGSYGYTFGSGTRLTVV.

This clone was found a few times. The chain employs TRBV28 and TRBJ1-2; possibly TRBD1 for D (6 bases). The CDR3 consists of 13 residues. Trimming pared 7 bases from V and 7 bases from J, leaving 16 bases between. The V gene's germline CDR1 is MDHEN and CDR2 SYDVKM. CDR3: CASTVGGAGGYTF. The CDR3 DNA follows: TGTGCCAGCACCGTCGGGGGGGCGGGTGGCTACACCTTC.

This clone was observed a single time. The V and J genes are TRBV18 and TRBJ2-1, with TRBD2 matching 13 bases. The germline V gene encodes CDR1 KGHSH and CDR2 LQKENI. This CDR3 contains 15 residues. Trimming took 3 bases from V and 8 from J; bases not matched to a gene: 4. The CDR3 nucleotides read TGTGCCAGCTCACCGACTAGCGGGAGGCTTTATGAGCAGTTCTTC. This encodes CASSPTSGRLYEQFF.

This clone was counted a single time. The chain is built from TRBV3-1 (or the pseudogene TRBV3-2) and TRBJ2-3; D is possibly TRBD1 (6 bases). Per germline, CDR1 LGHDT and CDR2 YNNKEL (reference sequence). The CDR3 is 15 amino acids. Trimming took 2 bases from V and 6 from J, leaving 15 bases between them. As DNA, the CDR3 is TGTGCCAGCAGCCAACGCGCCAGGGGAGTGGATACGCAGTATTTT. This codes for CASSQRARGVDTQYF.

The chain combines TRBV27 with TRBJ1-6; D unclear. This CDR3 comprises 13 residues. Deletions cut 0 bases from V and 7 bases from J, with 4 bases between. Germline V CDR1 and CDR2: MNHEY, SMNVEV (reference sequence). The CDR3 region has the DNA TGTGCCAGCAGTTTATCGGAGAATTCACCCCTCCACTTT. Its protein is CASSLSENSPLHF.

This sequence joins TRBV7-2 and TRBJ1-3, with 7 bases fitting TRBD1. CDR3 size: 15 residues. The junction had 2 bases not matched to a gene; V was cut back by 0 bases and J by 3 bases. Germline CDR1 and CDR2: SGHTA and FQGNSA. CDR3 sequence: CASSLAGTVGNTIYF. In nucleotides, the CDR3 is TGTGCCAGCAGCTTAGCTGGGACAGTTGGAAACACCATATATTTT.

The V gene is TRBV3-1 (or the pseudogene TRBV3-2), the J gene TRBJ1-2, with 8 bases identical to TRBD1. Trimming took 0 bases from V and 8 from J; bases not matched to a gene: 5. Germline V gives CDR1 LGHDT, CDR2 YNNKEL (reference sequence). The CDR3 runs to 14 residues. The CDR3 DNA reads TGTGCCAGCAGCCAAGACAGGGGGCTGGGCGGCTACACCTTC. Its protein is CASSQDRGLGGYTF.

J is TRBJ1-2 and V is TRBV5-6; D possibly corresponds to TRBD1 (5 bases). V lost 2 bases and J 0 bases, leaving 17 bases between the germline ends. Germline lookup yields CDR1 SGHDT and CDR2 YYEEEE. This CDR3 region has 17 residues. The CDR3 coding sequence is TGTGCCAGCAGCTTTAGGACACACCAGTTTTCTAACTATGGCTACACCTTC. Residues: CASSFRTHQFSNYGYTF.

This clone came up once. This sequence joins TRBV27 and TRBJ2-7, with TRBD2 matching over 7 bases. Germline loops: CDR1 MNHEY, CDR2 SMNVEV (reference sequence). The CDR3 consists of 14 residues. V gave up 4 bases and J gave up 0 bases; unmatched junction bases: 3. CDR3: CASSYQRGSYEQYF. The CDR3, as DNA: TGTGCCAGCAGTTACCAGCGGGGCTCCTACGAGCAGTACTTC.

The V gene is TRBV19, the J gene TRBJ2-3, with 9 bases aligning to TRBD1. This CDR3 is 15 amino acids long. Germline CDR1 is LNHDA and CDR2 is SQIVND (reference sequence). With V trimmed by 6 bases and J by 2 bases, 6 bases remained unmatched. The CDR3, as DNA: TGTGCCAGTAGCCAGGGACAGGGCCACACAGATACGCAGTATTTT. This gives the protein CASSQGQGHTDTQYF.

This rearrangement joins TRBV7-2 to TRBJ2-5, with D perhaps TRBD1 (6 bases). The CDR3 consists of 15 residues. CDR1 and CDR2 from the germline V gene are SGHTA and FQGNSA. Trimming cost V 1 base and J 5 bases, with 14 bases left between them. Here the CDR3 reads CASSLVQGRGETQYF. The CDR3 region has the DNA TGTGCCAGCAGCTTAGTCCAGGGGCGAGGGGAGACCCAGTACTTC.

In DNA, the CDR3 is TGTGCCCTCCCGATGAGGGAGAGGGACAATGAGCAGTTCTTC. It specifies CALPMRERDNEQFF. The gene calls are TRBV21-1 and TRBJ2-1; the D segment call TRBD2 is taken from the table without a DNA check. TRBV21-1 is reported as a pseudogene. CDR3 size: 14 residues.

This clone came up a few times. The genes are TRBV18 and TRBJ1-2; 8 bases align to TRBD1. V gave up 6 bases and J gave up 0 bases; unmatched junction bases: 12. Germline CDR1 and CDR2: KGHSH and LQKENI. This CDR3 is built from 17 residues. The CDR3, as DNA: TGTGCCAGCTCCCCGATGGGGACAGGAGGAGCTAACTATGGCTACACCTTC. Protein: CASSPMGTGGANYGYTF. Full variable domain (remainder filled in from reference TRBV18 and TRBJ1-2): NAGVMQNPRHLVRRRGQEARLRCSPMKGHSHVYWYRQLPEEGLKFMVYLQKENIIDESGMPKERFSAEFPKEGPSILRIQQVVRGDSAAYFCASSPMGTGGANYGYTFGSGTRLTVV.

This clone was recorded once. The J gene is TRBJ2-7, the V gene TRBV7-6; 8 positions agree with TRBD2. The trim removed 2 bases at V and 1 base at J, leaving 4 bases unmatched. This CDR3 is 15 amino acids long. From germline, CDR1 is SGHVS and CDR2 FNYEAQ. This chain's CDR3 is CASSLTVAGSYEQYF. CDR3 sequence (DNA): TGTGCCAGCAGCTTAACAGTAGCGGGGTCCTACGAGCAGTACTTC.

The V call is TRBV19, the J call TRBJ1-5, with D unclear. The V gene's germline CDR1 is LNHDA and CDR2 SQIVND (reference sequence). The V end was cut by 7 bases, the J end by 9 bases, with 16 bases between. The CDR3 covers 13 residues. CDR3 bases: TGTGCCAGTACCCCGACCTTTGGCGGGCCCCAGCATTTT. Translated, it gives CASTPTFGGPQHF.

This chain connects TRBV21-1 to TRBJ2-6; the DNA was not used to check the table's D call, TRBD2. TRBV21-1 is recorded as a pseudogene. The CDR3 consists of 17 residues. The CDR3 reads CASSKALQASGANVLTF. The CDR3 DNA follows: TGTGCCAGCAGCAAAGCGCTCCAAGCCTCTGGGGCCAACGTCCTGACTTTC.

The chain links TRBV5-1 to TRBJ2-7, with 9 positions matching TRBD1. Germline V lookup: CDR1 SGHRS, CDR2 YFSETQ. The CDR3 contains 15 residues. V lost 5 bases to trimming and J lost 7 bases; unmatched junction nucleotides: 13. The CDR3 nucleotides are TGCGCCAGCAGTAAACAGACAGGGGGGCTCTGGGAGCAGTACTTC. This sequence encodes CASSKQTGGLWEQYF.

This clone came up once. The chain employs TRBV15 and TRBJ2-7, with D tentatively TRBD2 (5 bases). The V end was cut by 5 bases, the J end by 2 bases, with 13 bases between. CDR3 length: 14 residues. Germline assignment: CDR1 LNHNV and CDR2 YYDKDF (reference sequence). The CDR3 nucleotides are TGTGCCACCAGCCCCTCCCGGGGAGCCTACGAGCAGTACTTC. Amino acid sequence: CATSPSRGAYEQYF.

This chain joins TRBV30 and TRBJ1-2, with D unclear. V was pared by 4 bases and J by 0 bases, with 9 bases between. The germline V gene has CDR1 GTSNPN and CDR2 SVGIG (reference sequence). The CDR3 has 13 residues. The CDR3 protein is CAWTTISNYGYTF. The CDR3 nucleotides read TGTGCCTGGACTACCATTTCTAACTATGGCTACACCTTC.

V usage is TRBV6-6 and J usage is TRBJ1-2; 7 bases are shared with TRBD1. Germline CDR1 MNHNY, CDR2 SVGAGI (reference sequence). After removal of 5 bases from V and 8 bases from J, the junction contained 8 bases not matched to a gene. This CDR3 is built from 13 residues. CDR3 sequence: CASSPGTAGGYTF. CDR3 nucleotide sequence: TGTGCCAGCAGTCCCGGGACAGCTGGCGGCTACACCTTC.

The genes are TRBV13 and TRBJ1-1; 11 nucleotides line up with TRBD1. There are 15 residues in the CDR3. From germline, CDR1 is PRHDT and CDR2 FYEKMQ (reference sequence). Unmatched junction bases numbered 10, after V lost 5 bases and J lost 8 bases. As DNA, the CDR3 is TGTGCCAGCAGCCCCCGGACAGGGGGCTATTCGGAAGCTTTCTTT. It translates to CASSPRTGGYSEAFF.

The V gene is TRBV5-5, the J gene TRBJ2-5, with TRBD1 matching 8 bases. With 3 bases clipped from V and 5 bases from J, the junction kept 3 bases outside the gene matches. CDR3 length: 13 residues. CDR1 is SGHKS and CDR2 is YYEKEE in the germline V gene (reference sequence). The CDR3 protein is CASSYRGTETQYF. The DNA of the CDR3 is TGTGCCAGCAGCTACAGGGGGACGGAGACCCAGTACTTC. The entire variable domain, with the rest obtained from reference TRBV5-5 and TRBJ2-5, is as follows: DAGVTQSPTHLIKTRGQQVTLRCSPISGHKSVSWYQQVLGQGPQFIFQYYEKEERGRGNFPDRFSARQFPNYSSELNVNALLLGDSALYLCASSYRGTETQYFGPGTRLLVL.

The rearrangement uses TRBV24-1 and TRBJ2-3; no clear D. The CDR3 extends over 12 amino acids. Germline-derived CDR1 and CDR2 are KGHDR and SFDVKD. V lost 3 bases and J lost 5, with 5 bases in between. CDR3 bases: TGTGCCACCAGTGATATCGGAGATACGCAGTATTTT. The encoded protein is CATSDIGDTQYF.

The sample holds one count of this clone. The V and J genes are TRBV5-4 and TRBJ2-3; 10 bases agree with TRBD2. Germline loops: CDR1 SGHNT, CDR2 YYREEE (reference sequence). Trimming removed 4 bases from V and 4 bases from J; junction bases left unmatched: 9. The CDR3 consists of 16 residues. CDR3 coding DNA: TGTGCCAGCAGCATTCAAAGCGGGAGGGAGCCAGATACGCAGTATTTT. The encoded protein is CASSIQSGREPDTQYF.